This is a list of T cell receptor beta chains from one sample in a study of shared clonotypes between healthy human individuals. Assay: immunoSEQ multiplex PCR; the TCRdb copy retains only in-frame clones and omits some. Among 1.5 million to 2.5 million clones listed, around 96% were seen once. The sample taken for sequencing was naive CD8+ T cells sorted from blood. The source is a young man in good health. Each CDR3 is given with its conserved first and last residue. The D gene is left open where the match is weak. Size values are once, few and many counts, or a class for expanded clones, and some rows have none.

TRBJ2-7,TRBV13,-,once,TGTGCCAGCAGCTTAGGCCGGTACGAGCAGTACTTC,CASSLGRYEQYF
TRBJ1-1,TRBV27,TRBD1,-,TGTGCCAGCAGTTTATGGACAGGGGATGAAGCTTTCTTT,CASSLWTGDEAFF
TRBJ2-1,TRBV27,TRBD2,-,TGTGCCACCAGCGGGGGGGACTACAATGAGCAGTTCTTC,CATSGGDYNEQFF
TRBJ1-1,TRBV5-6,TRBD1,-,TGTGCCAGCAGCTCAGGGGGAGTTACTGAAGCTTTCTTT,CASSSGGVTEAFF
TRBJ1-1,TRBV7-9,-,-,TGTGCCAGCAGCCCCCACGAAGGGAGTAAGTACACTGAAGCTTTCTTT,CASSPHEGSKYTEAFF
TRBJ1-1,TRBV4-1,-,-,TGCGCCAGCAGCCCGTCCATAGGGGGAAACACTGAAGCTTTCTTT,CASSPSIGGNTEAFF
TRBJ1-1,TRBV4-1,TRBD1,-,TGCGCCAGCAGCCAAGATAAGGGGGCGATGACTGAAGCTTTCTTT,CASSQDKGAMTEAFF
TRBJ1-2,TRBV9,-,-,TGTGCCAGCAGCCCAGAAGATGGATGGGTCTATGGCTACACCTTC,CASSPEDGWVYGYTF
TRBJ2-1,TRBV18,-,once,TGTGCCAGCTCCCCTCCGAACAATGAGCAGTTCTTC,CASSPPNNEQFF
TRBJ2-5,TRBV27,TRBD2,-,TGTGCCAGCATGGGACTAGGGGTCGAAGAGACCCAGTACTTC,CASMGLGVEETQYF